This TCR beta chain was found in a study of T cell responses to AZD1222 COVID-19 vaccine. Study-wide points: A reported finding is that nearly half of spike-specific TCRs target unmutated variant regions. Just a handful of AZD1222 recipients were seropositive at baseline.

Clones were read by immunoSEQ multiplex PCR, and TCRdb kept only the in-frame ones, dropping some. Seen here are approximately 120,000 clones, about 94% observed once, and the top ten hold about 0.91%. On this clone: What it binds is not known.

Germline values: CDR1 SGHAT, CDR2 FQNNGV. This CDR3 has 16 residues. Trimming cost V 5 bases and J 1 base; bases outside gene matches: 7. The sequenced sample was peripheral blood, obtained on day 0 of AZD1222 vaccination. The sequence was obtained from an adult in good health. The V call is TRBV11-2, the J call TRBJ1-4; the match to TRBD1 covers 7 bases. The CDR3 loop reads CASSPRAGGTNEKLFF. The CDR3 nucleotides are TGTGCCAGCAGCCCTAGGGCAGGGGGAACTAATGAAAAACTGTTTTTT.